The clone carrying this T cell receptor (beta chain) was seen a few times. In terms of origin and age, donors were healthy Caucasian individuals from Russia aged about 6 to 100. Per-sample PBMC isolation yielded at least 6.5 million cells. The data were obtained in a study of blood T cells in healthy people across ages. Primed by a sample-barcoded 5' primer and a J-beta primer mix, a second PCR proceeded for about 7 to 12 cycles. The template-switch adaptor was a 5' adaptor with 12 random nucleotides. It tagged each cDNA molecule. Each CDR3 protein gets one entry after TCRdb re-called the 5' RACE reads with MiXCR. Found here are around 800,000 distinct CDR3 sequences, about 26% of them singletons; the top ten hold around 2.9%. The CDR3 is 12 residues long. Germline lookup yields CDR1 DFQATT and CDR2 SNEGSKA (reference sequence). These data were also reused for a study on T cells of mothers and their children. According to that study: Among related mother-child pairs, overlap was slightly higher than in unrelated pairs, though not significantly.

Specimen: blood. The gene calls are TRBV20-1 and TRBJ2-5; possible D gene TRBD2, 5 bases. The end of the DNA is better explained by TRBJ2-1, so the J call may be wrong. The TCR sequence derives from a boy between 10 and 17 years old in good health. The CDR3 is CSARLDGDEQFF. The CDR3 DNA follows: TGCAGTGCTAGACTAGACGGGGATGAGCAGTTCTTC.